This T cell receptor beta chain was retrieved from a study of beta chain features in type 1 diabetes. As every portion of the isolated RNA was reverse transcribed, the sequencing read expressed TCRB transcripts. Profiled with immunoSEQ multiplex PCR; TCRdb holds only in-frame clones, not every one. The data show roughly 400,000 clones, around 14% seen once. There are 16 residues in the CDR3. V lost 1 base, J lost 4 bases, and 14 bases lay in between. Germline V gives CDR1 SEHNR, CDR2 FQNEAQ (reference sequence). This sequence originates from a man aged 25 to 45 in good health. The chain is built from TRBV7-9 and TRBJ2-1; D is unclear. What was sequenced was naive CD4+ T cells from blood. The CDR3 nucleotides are TGTGCCAGCAGCTTAGGGGCGAGCTCCCCTTACAATGAGCAGTTCTTC. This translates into CASSLGASSPYNEQFF.